In its sample, the clone carrying this T cell receptor (beta chain) was seen many times. Its target is unknown. This CDR3 spans 14 amino acids. The V gene's germline CDR1 is SEHNR and CDR2 FQNEAQ (reference sequence). V shed 5 bases and J shed 1 base, with 10 bases lying between them. This sample is part of a study of T cells after yellow fever vaccination. Points from the study as a whole: Subsequent booster samples again held most clones from primary vaccination (roughly 96% CD4, 85% to 90% CD8).

TCRdb reprocessed the 5' RACE reads via MiXCR and lists one record per CDR3 protein. The sample contains roughly 310,000 distinct CDR3 sequences, approximately 9% of which appear only once. This clonotype was sampled from a man aged 18 to 30 who received the YFV17D yellow fever vaccine. Specimen: PBMCs, collected on the day of the first yellow fever vaccination. The chain joins TRBV7-9 to TRBJ2-3; no definite D call. CDR3 sequence: CASSPFTGTDTQYF. The CDR3 nucleotides read TGTGCCAGCAGCCCATTTACTGGCACAGATACGCAGTATTTT.